This T cell receptor beta chain appears in the sequencing data of a study of identifying expanded T cells in peripheral blood. During the collection period, no donor immune events like infections were recorded. Findings and caveats of the study: Approximately 1.2 clones differed between technical replicates, versus about 15 and 19 over time. Two-week clone count variance significantly increased as total template count grew.

The junction had 2 bases not matched to a gene; V was cut back by 3 bases and J by 4 bases. CDR3 length: 15 residues. Per the germline V gene, CDR1 is LGHNA and CDR2 is YSLEER. A remark on this clone: Antigen unknown.

Only in-frame clones appear in the TCRdb table, and some are missing; sequencing was by immunoSEQ multiplex PCR. The table includes approximately 100,000 clones, roughly 90% detected once. The sequenced sample was blood. This clonotype originated in a person aged 18 to 75 in good health. This chain links TRBV4-3 with TRBJ2-7; 14 bases line up with TRBD2. CDR3 in amino acids: CASSQGTSGGYEQYF. The CDR3 nucleotides are TGCGCCAGCAGCCAGGGGACTAGCGGGGGTTACGAGCAGTACTTC.